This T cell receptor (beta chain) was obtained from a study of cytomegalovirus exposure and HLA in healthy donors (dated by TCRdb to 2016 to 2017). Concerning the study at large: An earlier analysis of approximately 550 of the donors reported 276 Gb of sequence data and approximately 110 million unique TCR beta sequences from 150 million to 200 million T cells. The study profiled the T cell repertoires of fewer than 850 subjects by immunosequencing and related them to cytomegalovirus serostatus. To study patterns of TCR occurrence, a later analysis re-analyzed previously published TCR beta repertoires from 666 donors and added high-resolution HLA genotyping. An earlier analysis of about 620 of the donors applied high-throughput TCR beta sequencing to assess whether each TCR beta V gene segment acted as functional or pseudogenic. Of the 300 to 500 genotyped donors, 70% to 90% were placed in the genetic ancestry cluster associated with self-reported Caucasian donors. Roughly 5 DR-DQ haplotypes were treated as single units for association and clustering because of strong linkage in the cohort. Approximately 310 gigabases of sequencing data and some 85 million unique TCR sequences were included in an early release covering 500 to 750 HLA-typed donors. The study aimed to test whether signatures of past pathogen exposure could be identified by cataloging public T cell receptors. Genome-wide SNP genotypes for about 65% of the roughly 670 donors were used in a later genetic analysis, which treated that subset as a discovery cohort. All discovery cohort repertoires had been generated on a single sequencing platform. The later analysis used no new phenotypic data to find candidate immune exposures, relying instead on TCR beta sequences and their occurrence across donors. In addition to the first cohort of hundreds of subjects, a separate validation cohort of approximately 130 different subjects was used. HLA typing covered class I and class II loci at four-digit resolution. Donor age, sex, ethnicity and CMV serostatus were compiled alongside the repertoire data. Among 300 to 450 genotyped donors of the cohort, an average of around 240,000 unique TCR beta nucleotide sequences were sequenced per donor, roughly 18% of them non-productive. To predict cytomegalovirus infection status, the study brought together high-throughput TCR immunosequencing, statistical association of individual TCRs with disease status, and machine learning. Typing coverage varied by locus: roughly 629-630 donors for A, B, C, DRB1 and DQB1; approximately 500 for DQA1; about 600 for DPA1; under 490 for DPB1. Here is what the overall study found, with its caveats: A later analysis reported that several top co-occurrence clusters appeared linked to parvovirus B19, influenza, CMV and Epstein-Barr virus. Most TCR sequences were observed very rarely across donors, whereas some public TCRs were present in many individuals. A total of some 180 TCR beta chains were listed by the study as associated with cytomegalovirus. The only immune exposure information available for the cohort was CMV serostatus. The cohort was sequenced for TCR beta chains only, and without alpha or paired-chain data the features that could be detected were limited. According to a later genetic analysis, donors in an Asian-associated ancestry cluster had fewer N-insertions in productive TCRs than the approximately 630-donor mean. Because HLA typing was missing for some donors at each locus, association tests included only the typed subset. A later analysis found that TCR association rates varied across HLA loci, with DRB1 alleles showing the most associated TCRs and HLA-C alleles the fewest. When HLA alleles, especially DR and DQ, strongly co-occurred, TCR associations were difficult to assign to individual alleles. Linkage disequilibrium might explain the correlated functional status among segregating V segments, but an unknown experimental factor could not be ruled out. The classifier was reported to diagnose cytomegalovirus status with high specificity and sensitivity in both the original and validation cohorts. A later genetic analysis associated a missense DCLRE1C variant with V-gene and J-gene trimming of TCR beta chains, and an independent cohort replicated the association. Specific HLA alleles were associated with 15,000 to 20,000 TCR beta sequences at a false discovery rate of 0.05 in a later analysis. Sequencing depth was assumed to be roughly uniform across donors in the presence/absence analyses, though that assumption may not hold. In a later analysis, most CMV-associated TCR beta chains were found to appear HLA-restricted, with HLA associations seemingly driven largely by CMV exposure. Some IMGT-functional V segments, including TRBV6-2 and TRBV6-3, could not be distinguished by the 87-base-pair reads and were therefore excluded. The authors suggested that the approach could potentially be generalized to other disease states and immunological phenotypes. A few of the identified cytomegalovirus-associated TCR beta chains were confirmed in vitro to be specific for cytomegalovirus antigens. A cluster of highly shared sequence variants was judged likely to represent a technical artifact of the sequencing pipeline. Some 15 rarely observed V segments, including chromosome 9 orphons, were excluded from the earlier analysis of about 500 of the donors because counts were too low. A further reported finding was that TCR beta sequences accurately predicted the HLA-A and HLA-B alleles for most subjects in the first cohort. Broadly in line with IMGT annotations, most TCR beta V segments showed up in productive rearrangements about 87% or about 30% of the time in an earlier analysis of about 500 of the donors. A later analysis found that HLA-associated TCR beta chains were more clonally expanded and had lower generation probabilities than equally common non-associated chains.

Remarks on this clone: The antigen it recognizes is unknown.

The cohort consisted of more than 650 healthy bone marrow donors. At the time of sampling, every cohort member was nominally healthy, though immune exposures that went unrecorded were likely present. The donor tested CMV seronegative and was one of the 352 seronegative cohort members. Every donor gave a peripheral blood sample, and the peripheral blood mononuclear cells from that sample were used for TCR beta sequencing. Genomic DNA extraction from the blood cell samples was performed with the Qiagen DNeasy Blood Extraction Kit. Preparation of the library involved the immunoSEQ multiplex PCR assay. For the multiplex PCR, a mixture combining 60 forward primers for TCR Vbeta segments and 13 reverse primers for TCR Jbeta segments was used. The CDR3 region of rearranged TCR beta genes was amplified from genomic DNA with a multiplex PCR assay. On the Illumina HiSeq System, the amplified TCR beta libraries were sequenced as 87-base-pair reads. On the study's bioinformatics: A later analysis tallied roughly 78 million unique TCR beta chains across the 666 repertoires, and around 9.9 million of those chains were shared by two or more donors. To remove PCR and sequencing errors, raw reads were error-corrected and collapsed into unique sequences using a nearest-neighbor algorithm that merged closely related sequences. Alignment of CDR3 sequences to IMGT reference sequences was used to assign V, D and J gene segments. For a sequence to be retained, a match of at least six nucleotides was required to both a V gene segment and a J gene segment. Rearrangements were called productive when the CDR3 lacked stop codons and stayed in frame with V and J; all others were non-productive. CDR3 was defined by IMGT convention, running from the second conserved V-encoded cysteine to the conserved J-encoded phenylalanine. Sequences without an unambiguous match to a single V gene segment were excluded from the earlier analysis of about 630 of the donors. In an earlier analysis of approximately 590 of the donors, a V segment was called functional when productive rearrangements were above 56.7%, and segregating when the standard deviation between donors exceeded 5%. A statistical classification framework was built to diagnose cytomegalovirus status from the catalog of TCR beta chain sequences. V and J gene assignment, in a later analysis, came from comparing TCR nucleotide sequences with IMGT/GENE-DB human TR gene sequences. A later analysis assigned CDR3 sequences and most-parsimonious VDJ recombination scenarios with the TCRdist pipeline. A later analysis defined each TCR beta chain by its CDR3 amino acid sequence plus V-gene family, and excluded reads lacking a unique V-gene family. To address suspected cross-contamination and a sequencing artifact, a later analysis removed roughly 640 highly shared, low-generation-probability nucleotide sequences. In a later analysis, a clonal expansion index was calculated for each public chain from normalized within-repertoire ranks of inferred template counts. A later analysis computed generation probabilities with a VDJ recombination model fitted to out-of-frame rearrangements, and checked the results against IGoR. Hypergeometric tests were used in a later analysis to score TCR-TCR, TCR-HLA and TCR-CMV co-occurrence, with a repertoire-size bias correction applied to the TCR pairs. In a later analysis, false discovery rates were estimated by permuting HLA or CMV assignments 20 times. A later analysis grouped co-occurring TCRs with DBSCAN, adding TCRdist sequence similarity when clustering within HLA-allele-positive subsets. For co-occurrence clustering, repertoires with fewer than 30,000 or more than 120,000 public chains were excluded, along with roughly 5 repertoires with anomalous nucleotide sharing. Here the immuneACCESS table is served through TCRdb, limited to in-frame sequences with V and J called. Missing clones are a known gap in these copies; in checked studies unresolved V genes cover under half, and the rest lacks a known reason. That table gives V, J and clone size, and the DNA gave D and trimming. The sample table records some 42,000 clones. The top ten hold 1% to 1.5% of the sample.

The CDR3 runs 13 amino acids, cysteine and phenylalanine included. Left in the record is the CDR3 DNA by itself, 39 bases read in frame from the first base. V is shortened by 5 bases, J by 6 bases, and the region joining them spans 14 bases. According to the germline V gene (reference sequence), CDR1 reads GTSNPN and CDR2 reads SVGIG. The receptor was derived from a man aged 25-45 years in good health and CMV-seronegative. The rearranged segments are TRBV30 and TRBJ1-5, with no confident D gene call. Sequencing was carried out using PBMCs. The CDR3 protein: CAWASRGGQPQHF. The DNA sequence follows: TGTGCCTGGGCTTCTCGGGGAGGTCAGCCCCAGCATTTT.